These 11 T cell receptor beta chains were sequenced from one sample in a study of cytomegalovirus exposure and HLA in healthy donors. The study ran its PCR with 60 Vbeta and 13 Jbeta primers. Produced via immunoSEQ multiplex PCR; TCRdb's table is partial and in-frame only. The sample has 150,000 or so clones; approximately 80% are singletons. Sequenced material: PBMCs. The receptors here all came from a woman aged 40 to 50 in good health and CMV-seronegative.

Comments on this clone: The junction departs from the called germline gene at one end, perhaps through a read error. This rearrangement joins TRBV11-2 to TRBJ2-6, with D possibly matching TRBD1 (5 bases). CDR1 is SGHAT, CDR2 FQNNGV, per germline. The CDR3 runs 14 residues. CDR3 nucleotide sequence: TGTGCCGGGCGGTTTTTGTCTGGGGCCAACGGCCTGACTTTC. This gives the protein CAGRFLSGANGLTF.

This chain links TRBV6-6 with TRBJ1-4, with a weak D call TRBD1 (6 bases). Germline-derived CDR1 and CDR2 are MNHNY and SVGAGI (reference sequence). CDR3 length equals 16 residues. V lost 8 bases, J lost 3 bases, and 19 bases lay in between. The CDR3 nucleotides read TGTGCCAGCGGGGGGGCCACAAAGAGGGCTAATGAAAAACTGTTTTTT. Translating gives CASGGATKRANEKLFF.

The chain couples TRBV28 to TRBJ1-5; a possible D gene is TRBD1 (5 bases). The ends were cut back, 5 bases at V and 1 base at J, with 12 bases in the middle. Looked up from germline, CDR1 is MDHEN and CDR2 is SYDVKM. The CDR3 has 15 amino acids. CDR3 coding DNA: TGTGCCAGCAGTCCAGGGCGGGGAAGCAATCAGCCCCAGCATTTT. Its translation is CASSPGRGSNQPQHF.

This chain joins TRBV7-6 and TRBJ2-1; D remains ambiguous. CDR1 and CDR2 from the germline V gene are SGHVS and FNYEAQ. This CDR3 has 14 amino acids. V was trimmed by 3 bases and J by 10 bases, leaving 16 bases between them. CDR3 nucleotides: TGTGCCAGCAGCTTCGTTGAACTAAACGGGGAGCAGTTCTTC. Amino acids: CASSFVELNGEQFF.

As to this clone: The junction and the germline gene differ at one end; a read error may be behind it. V usage is TRBV7-9 and J usage is TRBJ2-7; D might be TRBD2 (6 bases). CDR1 is SEHNR and CDR2 is FQNEAQ in the germline V gene (reference sequence). The CDR3 has 14 amino acids. CDR3 in DNA: TGTTCCAGCGCCCCCGGAGGGCTTACTTACGAGCAGTACTTC. Protein sequence: CSSAPGGLTYEQYF.

The gene calls are TRBV6-6 and TRBJ1-2, with TRBD1 matching 8 bases. V shed 6 bases, J shed 4 bases, and the junction held 7 bases outside the gene matches. This CDR3 comprises 14 residues. From germline, CDR1 is MNHNY and CDR2 SVGAGI (reference sequence). This CDR3 is CASRTSTGAYGYTF. The CDR3 DNA is TGTGCCAGCAGAACTTCGACAGGGGCCTATGGCTACACCTTC.

This clone was seen a single time. The germline gene is not matched at one end of the junction; a read error may be the cause. V is TRBV7-2 and J is TRBJ1-2; 8 bases map to TRBD1. Germline lookup yields CDR1 SGHTA and CDR2 FQGNSA. This CDR3 is built from 17 residues. This CDR3 is CASSLGVTGGGASGYTF. The CDR3 DNA sequence: TGTGCCAGCAGTTTAGGAGTAACAGGGGGAGGGGCAAGTGGCTACACCTTC.

This chain links TRBV4-3 with TRBJ2-3, with D perhaps TRBD2 (6 bases). The CDR3 sequence is 17 residues long. Germline V lookup: CDR1 LGHNA, CDR2 YSLEER. Trimming cost V 0 bases and J 4 bases, with 17 bases left between them. The CDR3 DNA reads TGCGCCAGCAGCCAAGAAAAAGATAGGAGGGCCGCAGATACGCAGTATTTT. Its translation: CASSQEKDRRAADTQYF.

This clone was seen just once. V gene TRBV11-3 combines with J gene TRBJ2-3; no definite D call. V was cut by 4 bases and J by 2 bases, with 7 bases left in between. The CDR3 sequence is 13 residues long. CDR1 is SGHNT, CDR2 YENEEA, per germline. CDR3 nucleotide sequence: TGTGCCAGCAGCTACCTACCCACAGATACGCAGTATTTT. Its translation is CASSYLPTDTQYF. Variable domain in full (rest from reference TRBV11-3 and TRBJ2-3): EAGVVQSPRYKIIEKKQPVAFWCNPISGHNTLYWYLQNLGQGPELLIRYENEEAVDDSQLPKDRFSAERLKGVDSTLKIQPAELGDSAVYLCASSYLPTDTQYFGPGTRLTVL.

The chain has TRBV2 and TRBJ2-3; 14 bases are a match to TRBD2. The junction had 9 bases not matched to a gene; V was cut back by 6 bases and J by 4 bases. The CDR3 totals 17 residues. CDR1 SNHLY and CDR2 FYNNEI come from the germline V gene. The CDR3 region has the DNA TGTGCCAGCAGCGACCCTGGACTAGCGGGAGGAGCAGATACGCAGTATTTT. As protein: CASSDPGLAGGADTQYF.

CDR3 region: CASKPTSGVETQYF. As DNA, the CDR3 is TGTGCCAGTAAGCCGACTAGCGGGGTGGAGACCCAGTACTTC. The chain uses TRBV19 and TRBJ2-5, with 11 bases matching TRBD2. The CDR3 is 14 residues long. With V trimmed by 7 bases and J by 5 bases, 6 bases remained unmatched. The germline V gene has CDR1 LNHDA and CDR2 SQIVND (reference sequence).